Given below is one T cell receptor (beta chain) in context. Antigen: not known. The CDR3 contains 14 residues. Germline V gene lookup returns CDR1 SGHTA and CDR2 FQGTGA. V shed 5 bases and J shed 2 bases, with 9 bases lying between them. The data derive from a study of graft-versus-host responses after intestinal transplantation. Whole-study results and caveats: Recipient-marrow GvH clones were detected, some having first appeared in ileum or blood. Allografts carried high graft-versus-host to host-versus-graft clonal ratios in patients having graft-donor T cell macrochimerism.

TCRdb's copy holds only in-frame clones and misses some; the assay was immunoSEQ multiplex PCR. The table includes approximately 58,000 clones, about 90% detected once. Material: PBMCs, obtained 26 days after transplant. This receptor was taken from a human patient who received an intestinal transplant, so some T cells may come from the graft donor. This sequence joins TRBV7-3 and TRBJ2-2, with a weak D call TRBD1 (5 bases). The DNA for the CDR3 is TGTGCCAGCAGCCTCGACAGAAACACCGGGGAGCTGTTTTTT. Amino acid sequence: CASSLDRNTGELFF.